This T cell receptor beta chain was sequenced in a study of blood T cell repertoires in COVID-19. The data were produced by immunoSEQ multiplex PCR, yet TCRdb's version contains in-frame clones alone and is incomplete. The sample gives 120,000 to 150,000 clones, over 80% of which show up once; more than 5% is in the top ten. In the 2 weeks before study entry, exposed participants met a COVID-19 case, which was PCR-confirmed or clinician-diagnosed. V was pared by 6 bases and J by 8 bases, with 9 bases of the junction left unmatched. The germline CDR1 and CDR2 sequences are SNHLY and FYNNEI. The CDR3 spans 15 residues.

Material for sequencing was PBMCs or T cells enriched from blood (not recorded which). The rearrangement links TRBV2 to TRBJ2-2, with 10 bases fitting TRBD2. The TCR originated in a woman between 50 and 59 years old who had been exposed to COVID-19. Written as DNA, the CDR3 is TGTGCCAGCAGGCCTAGCGGGGGCGGATTGGGGGAGCTGTTTTTT. Translated, it gives CASRPSGGGLGELFF.